Below are 6 T cell receptor beta chains sequenced from a single sample in a study of radiotherapy plus CTLA-4 blockade in lung cancer. Libraries were prepared by immunoSEQ multiplex PCR; TCRdb keeps only in-frame clonotypes and omits some of them. The table includes about 120,000 clones, approximately 77% detected once. Sequenced here: peripheral blood, sampled from a patient treated with radiotherapy plus ipilimumab. The receptors shown here come from a human donor with non-small cell lung cancer that progressed on radiotherapy plus ipilimumab. Some clones in this sample may be carry-over from other donors' samples.

The rearrangement links TRBV6-1 to TRBJ1-4, with TRBD1 matching 7 bases. V trimming: 4 bases; J trimming: 4 bases; junction bases outside the gene matches: 9. Germline CDR1 and CDR2: MNHNS and SASEGT. The CDR3 spans 16 residues. As DNA, the CDR3 is TGTGCCAGCAGTGGCTACTGGGACAGCCGTAATGAAAAACTGTTTTTT. Its translation is CASSGYWDSRNEKLFF.

V and J are TRBV10-3 and TRBJ2-7, with D perhaps TRBD1 (5 bases). Germline V gene data show CDR1 as ENHRY and CDR2 as SYGVKD. V was pared by 2 bases and J by 7 bases, with 15 bases between. This CDR3 region has 14 residues. The CDR3 nucleotides are TGTGCCATCAGTGAGACCGAAACAGGTTCAGAGCAGTACTTC. Translated: CAISETETGSEQYF.

J is TRBJ2-3 and V is TRBV5-1; a weak D match, TRBD2 (7 bases). In germline, CDR1 is SGHRS, CDR2 YFSETQ. With 0 bases removed from V and 5 bases from J, the gap between germline ends came to 13 bases. The CDR3 is 15 amino acids. CDR3 amino acids: CASSLVGGGLDTQYF. The CDR3 region has the DNA TGCGCCAGCAGCTTGGTTGGCGGGGGCTTAGATACGCAGTATTTT.

V and J are TRBV4-2 and TRBJ2-2; 10 bases line up with TRBD1. Germline values: CDR1 LGHNA, CDR2 YNFKEQ. The V segment lost 1 base and the J segment 6 bases; nucleotides outside the gene matches: 5. There are 16 residues in the CDR3. The CDR3 here is CASSQGTGGNSGELFF. The CDR3 bases are TGTGCCAGCAGCCAAGGGACAGGGGGAAACTCCGGGGAGCTGTTTTTT.

V and J are TRBV6-5 and TRBJ2-5, with D maybe TRBD1 (5 bases). Trimming left V 0 bases short and J 4 bases short, with 15 bases between. The CDR3 runs 16 residues. CDR1 and CDR2 (germline): MNHEY, SVGAGI. The CDR3 nucleotides read TGTGCCAGCAGTTACTCGGTGGACATCGGGTCAGAGACCCAGTACTTC. This encodes CASSYSVDIGSETQYF.

This sequence joins TRBV29-1 and TRBJ2-7; 15 nucleotides agree with TRBD2. The V and J ends lost 5 bases and 7 bases, in that order; junction bases with no gene match: 12. This CDR3 has 16 amino acids. From germline, CDR1 is SQVTM and CDR2 ANQGSEA. The CDR3 sequence is CSVKGLAGGSPWEQYF. The CDR3 nucleotides read TGCAGCGTTAAGGGACTAGCGGGGGGTTCTCCTTGGGAGCAGTACTTC.